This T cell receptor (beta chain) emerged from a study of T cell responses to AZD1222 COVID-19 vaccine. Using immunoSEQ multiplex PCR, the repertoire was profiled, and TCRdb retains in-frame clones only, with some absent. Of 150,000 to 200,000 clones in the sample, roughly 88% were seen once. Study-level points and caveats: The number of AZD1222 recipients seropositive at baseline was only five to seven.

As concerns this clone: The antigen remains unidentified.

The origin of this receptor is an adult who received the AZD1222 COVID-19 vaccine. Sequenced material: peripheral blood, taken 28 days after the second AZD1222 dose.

The CDR3 region has the DNA TGTGCCAGCAGCCACGGACAGCCCGATTCACCCCTCCACTTT. Its translation: CASSHGQPDSPLHF. The chain employs TRBV7-9 and TRBJ1-6; weak D call: TRBD1 (6 bases). This CDR3 is 14 amino acids long. The germline CDR1 and CDR2 sequences are SEHNR and FQNEAQ (reference sequence). Trimming pared 5 bases from V and 8 bases from J, leaving 13 bases between.